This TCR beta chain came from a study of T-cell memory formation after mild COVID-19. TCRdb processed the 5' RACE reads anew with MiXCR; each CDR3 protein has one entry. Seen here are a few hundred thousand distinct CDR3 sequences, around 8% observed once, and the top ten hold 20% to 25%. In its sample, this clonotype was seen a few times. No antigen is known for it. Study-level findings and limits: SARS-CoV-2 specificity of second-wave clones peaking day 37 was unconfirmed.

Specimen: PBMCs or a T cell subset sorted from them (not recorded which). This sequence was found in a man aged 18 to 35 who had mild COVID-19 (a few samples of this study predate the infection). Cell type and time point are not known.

The CDR3 is CASRMYTGNQPQHF. CDR3 sequence (DNA): TGTGCCAGCAGGATGTATACAGGGAATCAGCCCCAGCATTTT. V is TRBV6-1 and J is TRBJ1-5, with D possibly matching TRBD1 (6 bases). CDR1 and CDR2 from the germline V gene are MNHNS and SASEGT. The V end lost 6 bases, the J end lost 4 bases, and 13 bases lay between the germline ends. The CDR3 sequence is 14 residues long.